A selection of T cell receptor beta chains follows, all from one sample in a study of shared clonotypes between healthy human individuals. Libraries were prepared by immunoSEQ multiplex PCR; TCRdb keeps only in-frame clonotypes and omits some of them. The table includes around 560,000 clones, approximately 95% detected once. The sequenced material came from naive CD8+ T cells sorted from blood. Source of these receptors: a young woman in good health. The CDR3 runs from the conserved cysteine through the conserved F or W. The D gene is left open where the match is weak. Clone size, where shown, is once, few, many, or a class for clones that have expanded.

>-|TRBD2|TRBV6-5|TRBJ2-1
CASSYFPLAGGNEQFF
TGTGCCAGCAGTTACTTTCCGCTAGCGGGAGGGAATGAGCAGTTCTTC
>-|-|TRBV7-6|TRBJ2-7
CASSSGATYEQYF
TGTGCCAGCAGCTCCGGGGCGACCTACGAGCAGTACTTC
>-|-|TRBV5-4|TRBJ1-2
CASSFHPNYGYTF
TGTGCCAGCAGCTTTCACCCTAACTATGGCTACACCTTC
>-|-|TRBV19|TRBJ1-4
CASSIPTVGSTNEKLFF
TGTGCCAGTAGTATTCCCACGGTTGGGAGCACTAATGAAAAACTGTTTTTT
>-|-|TRBV18|TRBJ2-6
CASSPPPGSGANVLTF
TGTGCCAGCTCACCCCCCCCGGGGTCTGGGGCCAACGTCCTGACTTTC
>-|-|TRBV6-6|TRBJ2-7
CASSYSRGQDEQYF
TGTGCCAGCAGTTACTCGCGGGGGCAGGACGAGCAGTACTTC
>-|-|TRBV6-5|TRBJ2-4
CASTSSKNIQYF
TGTGCCAGCACGTCATCCAAAAACATTCAGTACTTC
>-|-|TRBV5-4|TRBJ2-5
CALQQYWEETQYF
TGTGCTCTCCAGCAGTACTGGGAAGAGACCCAGTACTTC
>-|TRBD2|TRBV4-1|TRBJ2-2
CASSQESGSFAGELFF
TGCGCCAGCAGCCAAGAAAGCGGGAGCTTCGCCGGGGAGCTGTTTTTT
>-|-|TRBV2|TRBJ2-7
CASSDPPGLSSYEQYF
TGTGCCAGCAGTGACCCCCCGGGGCTCAGCTCCTACGAGCAGTACTTC
>once|TRBD2|TRBV18|TRBJ2-7
CASSAKIASGPHEQYF
TGTGCCAGCTCAGCCAAAATAGCTAGCGGGCCCCACGAGCAGTACTTC
>-|-|TRBV5-1|TRBJ2-4
CASSNRDTKNIQYF
TGCGCCAGCTCGAACAGAGACACCAAAAACATTCAGTACTTC
>-|TRBD1|TRBV19|TRBJ1-5
CEQGNQPQHF
TGTGAACAGGGGAATCAGCCCCAGCATTTT
>-|-|TRBV4-1|TRBJ2-7
CASSRFTSRTYEQYF
TGCGCCAGCAGCCGTTTTACATCGAGAACCTACGAGCAGTACTTC
>-|-|TRBV6-5|TRBJ2-1
CASSRGYNEQFF
TGTGCCAGCAGCCGAGGATACAATGAGCAGTTCTTC
>-|TRBD2|TRBV5-4|TRBJ2-3
CASGLLAESTDTQYF
TGTGCCAGCGGACTACTAGCGGAAAGCACAGATACGCAGTATTTT
>-|TRBD2|TRBV7-9|TRBJ2-1
CASSLIIEREPDEQFF
TGTGCCAGCAGCTTAATTATCGAGCGGGAGCCGGATGAGCAGTTCTTC
>-|TRBD2|TRBV9|TRBJ2-1
CASSGLAGPNEQFF
TGTGCCAGCAGCGGACTAGCGGGACCCAATGAGCAGTTCTTC
>-|-|TRBV7-2|TRBJ2-3
CASLTGERGATDTQYF
TGTGCCAGCTTGACAGGGGAGCGGGGAGCCACAGATACGCAGTATTTT
>-|-|TRBV18|TRBJ1-2
CASSPPKGAGRLRRDYGYTF
TGTGCCAGCTCACCACCGAAAGGGGCTGGTCGCCTCCGTCGTGACTATGGCTACACCTTC
>-|-|TRBV29-1|TRBJ2-1
CSVGGSSAREQFF
TGCAGCGTTGGAGGCTCCAGCGCTCGTGAGCAGTTCTTC
>-|-|TRBV30|TRBJ1-1
CAWSPRQVTEAFF
TGTGCCTGGAGTCCACGACAGGTTACTGAAGCTTTCTTT
>-|-|TRBV4-1|TRBJ1-5
CASSQVTQNTFQHF
TGCGCCAGCAGCCAAGTTACCCAAAATACGTTCCAGCATTTT
>-|-|TRBV28|TRBJ1-1
CASRLDSEEAFF
TGTGCCAGCAGACTGGACAGCGAAGAAGCTTTCTTT
>-|TRBD1|TRBV19|TRBJ2-7
CASSTYSGTGDSYEQYF
TGTGCCAGTAGTACCTATTCCGGGACAGGGGACTCCTACGAGCAGTACTTC
>-|TRBD2|TRBV9|TRBJ2-1
CASSMGGLAYNEQFF
TGTGCCAGCAGCATGGGGGGACTAGCTTACAATGAGCAGTTCTTC
>-|TRBD2|TRBV4-1|TRBJ2-1
CASSQFKLAGGGEQFF
TGCGCCAGCAGTCAATTTAAACTAGCGGGAGGCGGTGAGCAGTTCTTC
>-|-|TRBV28|TRBJ2-7
CASSFSHEQYF
TGTGCCAGCAGTTTTTCCCACGAGCAGTACTTC
>-|TRBD2|TRBV27|TRBJ2-7
CASSFSLAGSYEQYF
TGTGCCAGCAGTTTTAGCCTAGCGGGTTCCTACGAGCAGTACTTC
>once|TRBD2|TRBV7-3|TRBJ2-1
CASSLKERGNEQFF
TGTGCCAGCAGCTTAAAGGAGCGGGGCAATGAGCAGTTCTTC
>-|-|TRBV11-2|TRBJ2-7
CASSLDRDRSYEQYF
TGTGCCAGCAGCTTAGACCGGGACCGTTCCTACGAGCAGTACTTC
>-|-|TRBV27|TRBJ1-1
CASIVSLGANTEAFF
TGTGCCAGCATTGTTTCGTTGGGGGCGAACACTGAAGCTTTCTTT
>-|-|TRBV25-1|TRBJ2-7
CASSDRRYEQYF
TGTGCCAGCAGTGATCGTCGGTACGAGCAGTACTTC
>once|-|TRBV5-6|TRBJ2-1
CASSLVVSSYNEQFF
TGTGCCAGCAGCTTAGTGGTTAGCTCCTACAATGAGCAGTTCTTC
>-|TRBD2|TRBV2|TRBJ2-3
CASSVGTSLYTDTQYF
TGTGCCAGCAGTGTTGGGACTAGCTTATACACAGATACGCAGTATTTT
>-|-|TRBV7-8|TRBJ2-3
CASSSGVGEDTQYF
TGTGCCAGCAGCTCCGGGGTTGGGGAAGATACGCAGTATTTT
>-|-|TRBV5-1|TRBJ2-5
CASSDLGVQETQYF
TGCGCCAGTTCCGACTTGGGGGTCCAAGAGACCCAGTACTTC
>-|TRBD1|TRBV19|TRBJ1-5
CASRGLSNQPQHF
TGTGCCAGCAGGGGGTTGAGCAATCAGCCCCAGCATTTT
>once|-|TRBV6-5|TRBJ2-7
CASSYSREAYEQYF
TGTGCCAGCAGTTACTCCCGGGAAGCCTACGAGCAGTACTTC
>-|-|TRBV5-4|TRBJ1-1
CASSVMGAPQTEAFF
TGTGCCAGCAGTGTTATGGGGGCGCCCCAAACTGAAGCTTTCTTT
>-|TRBD1|TRBV7-9|TRBJ2-2
CASSSTATGGNTGELFF
TGTGCCAGCAGCTCGACCGCGACAGGGGGGAACACCGGGGAGCTGTTTTTT
>-|-|TRBV4-1|TRBJ1-5
CASSQDREQPQHF
TGCGCCAGCAGCCAAGATCGGGAACAGCCCCAGCATTTT
>-|TRBD1|TRBV10-3|TRBJ1-2
CAISEVDRGGGGYTF
TGTGCCATCAGTGAGGTGGACAGGGGTGGTGGTGGCTACACCTTC
>-|TRBD1|TRBV29-1|TRBJ2-7
CSVIPGTGVNEQYF
TGCAGCGTAATCCCCGGGACAGGGGTTAACGAGCAGTACTTC
>-|TRBD1|TRBV28|TRBJ1-2
CASSWTGGGYGYTF
TGTGCCAGCAGTTGGACAGGGGGCGGCTATGGCTACACCTTC
>-|-|TRBV11-2|TRBJ2-5
CASSPPTLRAVHSQYF
TGTGCCAGCAGCCCCCCCACGTTGAGGGCGGTCCATTCCCAGTACTTC
>-|TRBD1|TRBV10-1|TRBJ2-7
CASSEGAGGDHPYEQYF
TGCGCCAGCAGTGAGGGGGCAGGGGGCGATCACCCGTACGAGCAGTACTTC
>-|-|TRBV1|TRBJ2-7
CTSSQDSRSGVTYEQYF
TGCACCAGCAGCCAAGATTCGAGAAGCGGGGTCACCTACGAGCAGTACTTC